This entry lists 22 T cell receptor beta chains sequenced from one sample in a study of blood T cell repertoires in COVID-19. Produced via immunoSEQ multiplex PCR; TCRdb's table is partial and in-frame only. The table has fewer than 250,000 clones, 65% to 90% seen once. Sequencing was done on a sample of peripheral blood. The receptors originated from a woman in her 70s with acute or convalescent COVID-19.

This chain joins TRBV7-9 and TRBJ1-1; 7 nucleotides align to TRBD1. Trimming removed 5 bases from V and 4 bases from J; junction bases left unmatched: 7. Germline V CDR1 and CDR2: SEHNR, FQNEAQ (reference sequence). This CDR3 spans 14 amino acids. The CDR3 loop is CASSNRGGITEAFF. CDR3 DNA sequence: TGTGCCAGCAGCAACAGGGGAGGAATCACTGAAGCTTTCTTT.

The chain combines TRBV2 with TRBJ1-2; no clear D. From germline, CDR1 is SNHLY and CDR2 FYNNEI. This CDR3 region has 15 residues. With 4 bases removed from V and 4 bases from J, the gap between germline ends came to 16 bases. This chain's CDR3 is CASSGTGMTVYGYTF. The CDR3 nucleotides are TGTGCCAGCAGTGGCACGGGAATGACCGTCTATGGCTACACCTTC.

The rearrangement uses TRBV3-1 (or the pseudogene TRBV3-2) and TRBJ2-2; tentative D call: TRBD2 (6 bases). There are 17 residues in the CDR3. Germline values: CDR1 LGHDT, CDR2 YNNKEL (reference sequence). The ends were cut back, 4 bases at V and 2 bases at J, with 17 bases in the middle. The CDR3 loop reads CASSPPGEAKNTGELFF. In DNA, the CDR3 is TGTGCCAGCAGCCCCCCGGGGGAGGCGAAAAACACCGGGGAGCTGTTTTTT.

This chain joins TRBV28 and TRBJ1-1; the match to TRBD1 covers 7 bases. Germline V gene lookup returns CDR1 MDHEN and CDR2 SYDVKM. The CDR3 length is 16 residues. V lost 10 bases and J lost 4; bases outside the gene matches: 18. CDR3 sequence reads: CATSRTGPTTGTEAFF. The CDR3 DNA sequence: TGTGCCACCTCCCGGACAGGCCCAACGACGGGCACTGAAGCTTTCTTT. Complete variable domain (other parts from reference TRBV28 and TRBJ1-1): DVKVTQSSRYLVKRTGEKVFLECVQDMDHENMFWYRQDPGLGLRLIYFSYDVKMKEKGDIPEGYSVSREKKERFSLILESASTNQTSMYLCATSRTGPTTGTEAFFGQGTRLTVV.

The V gene is TRBV7-9, the J gene TRBJ2-5; unclear D gene. The ends were cut back, 5 bases at V and 2 bases at J, with 3 bases in the middle. This CDR3 is built from 11 residues. The germline V gene has CDR1 SEHNR and CDR2 FQNEAQ (reference sequence). The CDR3: CASSIQETQYF. Written as DNA, the CDR3 is TGTGCCAGCAGCATACAAGAGACCCAGTACTTC.

This sequence joins TRBV7-9 and TRBJ1-2; the match to TRBD1 covers 9 bases. The CDR3 has 15 amino acids. CDR1 and CDR2 (germline): SEHNR, FQNEAQ (reference sequence). V gave up 5 bases and J gave up 5 bases; unmatched junction bases: 9. CDR3 loop: CASSTRDRERYGYTF. Here the CDR3 DNA reads TGTGCCAGCAGCACGCGGGACAGGGAGCGGTATGGCTACACCTTC.

The chain links TRBV7-2 to TRBJ1-6, with D possibly being TRBD1 (5 bases). This CDR3 comprises 18 residues. The V and J ends lost 5 bases and 0 bases respectively, with 17 bases between them. CDR1 SGHTA and CDR2 FQGNSA come from the germline V gene. CDR3 region: CASSPGRQMSSYNSPLHF. Written as DNA, the CDR3 is TGTGCCAGCAGCCCAGGGAGGCAGATGAGCTCCTATAATTCACCCCTCCACTTT.

This clone was observed a handful of times. The J gene is TRBJ1-1, the V gene TRBV5-8; no firm D call. Germline V gene sequence: CDR1 SGHTS, CDR2 YDEGEE. Trimming pared 4 bases from V and 0 bases from J, leaving 13 bases between. The CDR3 covers 15 residues. In nucleotides, the CDR3 is TGTGCCAGCAGCCCGCAACCGGGATTGAACACTGAAGCTTTCTTT. Its translation is CASSPQPGLNTEAFF.

The chain combines TRBV6-5 with TRBJ1-2; D gene unclear. V was shortened by 2 bases and J by 2 bases, with 12 bases between the two germline ends. Germline CDR1 and CDR2: MNHEY and SVGAGI. The CDR3 extends over 15 amino acids. DNA of the CDR3: TGTGCCAGCAGTTACGGAGGAGCCCTCAACTATGGCTACACCTTC. It specifies CASSYGGALNYGYTF.

The rearrangement uses TRBV18 and TRBJ2-7, with 9 bases matching TRBD1. V lost 3 bases to trimming and J lost 3 bases; unmatched junction nucleotides: 6. The CDR3 spans 15 residues. The germline CDR1 and CDR2 sequences are KGHSH and LQKENI. For the CDR3, the DNA is TGTGCCAGCTCACCCTCGGACAGGGGAAGCTACGAGCAGTACTTC. This encodes CASSPSDRGSYEQYF.

Comment on this clone: Other DNA sequences in the same sample also yield this CDR3. The chain couples TRBV5-4 to TRBJ2-3; 7 nucleotides align to TRBD2. Germline CDR1 and CDR2: SGHNT and YYREEE (reference sequence). The CDR3 sequence is 13 residues long. V was pared by 4 bases and J by 1 base, with 0 bases of the junction left unmatched. In DNA, the CDR3 is TGTGCCAGCAGCCGGGGGGGCACAGATACGCAGTATTTT. This gives the protein CASSRGGTDTQYF.

J is TRBJ1-2 and V is TRBV12-3 or TRBV12-4, with a possible D match to TRBD1 (5 bases). V lost 6 bases and J lost 6, with 11 bases in between. The CDR3 has 12 residues. CDR3 amino acids: CASRGQGNGYTF. CDR3 nucleotide sequence: TGTGCCAGCAGGGGTCAGGGAAATGGCTACACCTTC.

This clone appeared once. The gene calls are TRBV5-1 and TRBJ1-6; no clear D. Trimming removed 0 bases from V and 3 bases from J, with 4 bases in between. Germline V CDR1 and CDR2: SGHRS, YFSETQ. CDR3 length: 14 residues. The CDR3 DNA sequence: TGCGCCAGCAGCTTGGATCGCTATAATTCACCCCTCCACTTT. Its protein product is CASSLDRYNSPLHF.

The chain carries TRBV5-1 and TRBJ2-5; D is perhaps TRBD2 (6 bases). Germline CDR1 and CDR2: SGHRS and YFSETQ. V lost 3 bases and J lost 6, with 15 bases in between. The CDR3 spans 14 residues. For the CDR3, the DNA is TGCGCCAGCAGCTCGGTCTCCCGGGGGAAGACCCAGTACTTC. It specifies CASSSVSRGKTQYF.

The genes are TRBV6-5 and TRBJ1-2, with 9 nucleotides matching TRBD1. V shed 7 bases and J 2 bases; nucleotides not matched to a gene: 8. This CDR3 has 15 residues. Germline loops: CDR1 MNHEY, CDR2 SVGAGI. CDR3 bases: TGTGCCAGCACCTTATCCGACAGGGGGAACTATGGCTACACCTTC. It yields the protein CASTLSDRGNYGYTF.

The rearrangement uses TRBV5-4 and TRBJ1-2; possible D gene TRBD1, 6 bases. The V end lost 9 bases, the J end lost 4 bases, and 16 bases lay between the germline ends. The germline gives CDR1 SGHNT, CDR2 YYREEE (reference sequence). This CDR3 is built from 13 residues. The CDR3 region has the DNA TGTGCCACCCAAACACAGGGAAGCTATGGCTACACCTTC. It yields the protein CATQTQGSYGYTF.

The rearrangement uses TRBV29-1 and TRBJ1-2; 9 positions agree with TRBD1. The trim removed 3 bases at V and 0 bases at J, leaving 5 bases unmatched. The germline gives CDR1 SQVTM, CDR2 ANQGSEA. There are 15 residues in the CDR3. CDR3 protein: CSVEGQGPSNYGYTF. CDR3 sequence (DNA): TGCAGCGTTGAGGGACAGGGCCCCTCTAACTATGGCTACACCTTC.

J is TRBJ2-1 and V is TRBV27, with TRBD2 identical over 8 bases. Germline V gives CDR1 MNHEY, CDR2 SMNVEV (reference sequence). The V and J ends lost 7 bases and 4 bases, in that order; junction bases with no gene match: 9. The CDR3 consists of 15 residues. DNA for the CDR3: TGTGCCAGCACCACGGGGGGGACACAATACAATGAGCAGTTCTTC. Protein: CASTTGGTQYNEQFF.

The table lists this clone with a count of one. The chain joins TRBV2 to TRBJ1-5, with a weak D call TRBD1 (6 bases). This CDR3 has 16 residues. The V end was cut by 2 bases, the J end by 3 bases, with 14 bases between. Germline V CDR1 and CDR2: SNHLY, FYNNEI. The CDR3 nucleotides are TGTGCCAGCAGTGAAAGCCCTGGGGGCTTCAATCAGCCCCAGCATTTT. Its translation: CASSESPGGFNQPQHF. Full variable domain (missing parts from reference TRBV2 and TRBJ1-5): EPEVTQTPSHQVTQMGQEVILRCVPISNHLYFYWYRQILGQKVEFLVSFYNNEISEKSEIFDDQFSVERPDGSNFTLKIRSTKLEDSAMYFCASSESPGGFNQPQHFGDGTRLSIL.

V gene TRBV18 combines with J gene TRBJ2-1, with D possibly matching TRBD2 (5 bases). Germline V gives CDR1 KGHSH, CDR2 LQKENI. The CDR3 consists of 16 residues. V was pared by 4 bases and J by 5 bases, with 18 bases between. As DNA, the CDR3 is TGTGCCAGCTCACTCCGCCGTCCGGGGTGGCACAATGAGCAGTTCTTC. Protein: CASSLRRPGWHNEQFF. Using reference TRBV18 and TRBJ2-1 for the parts outside the CDR3, the full variable domain is NAGVMQNPRHLVRRRGQEARLRCSPMKGHSHVYWYRQLPEEGLKFMVYLQKENIIDESGMPKERFSAEFPKEGPSILRIQQVVRGDSAAYFCASSLRRPGWHNEQFFGPGTRLTVL.

The rearrangement links TRBV6-5 to TRBJ1-5, with D tentatively TRBD1 (6 bases). Trimming took off 6 bases at V and 1 base at J, with 13 bases between the two ends. This CDR3 has 15 residues. Per the germline V gene, CDR1 is MNHEY and CDR2 is SVGAGI. The CDR3 reads CASRDGQRSNQPQHF. Written as DNA, the CDR3 is TGTGCCAGCAGGGATGGACAGAGAAGCAATCAGCCCCAGCATTTT.

The V call is TRBV29-1, the J call TRBJ1-1; D is unclear. Trimming removed 5 bases at V and 0 bases at J, with 7 bases between. The germline V gene has CDR1 SQVTM and CDR2 ANQGSEA. The CDR3 has 12 residues. As DNA, the CDR3 is TGCAGCGTTAGCCAGGTGAACACTGAAGCTTTCTTT. The encoded protein is CSVSQVNTEAFF.